This T cell receptor (beta chain) stems from a study of T cell responses to AZD1222 COVID-19 vaccine. CDR1 is KGHSH and CDR2 is LQKENI in the germline V gene. The CDR3 totals 17 residues. V dropped 6 bases and J dropped 0 bases, with 15 bases sitting between them. Points on this clone: Antigen: not known.

Method: immunoSEQ multiplex PCR; TCRdb's copy keeps in-frame clones and lacks some. This table has about 15,000 clones, about 87% appearing once. Findings and caveats of the study: The study identified only six AZD1222 recipients as seropositive at baseline. Among vaccine-associated CD4 TCRs, coverage spanned spike, with dominance at 160-218 and 743-854. Variant regions that are unmutated are reportedly the target of nearly half of spike-specific TCRs. Clonal diversity may have been underestimated, and the donors were mostly white British, with more females than males.

The chain joins TRBV18 to TRBJ1-6; D gene unclear. The starting material was peripheral blood, obtained 28 days after the second AZD1222 dose. The source of this sequence is an adult who received the AZD1222 COVID-19 vaccine. CDR3 amino acids: CASSHEGGISYNSPLHF. The CDR3 coding sequence is TGTGCCAGCTCTCATGAGGGCGGTATCTCCTATAATTCACCCCTCCACTTT.